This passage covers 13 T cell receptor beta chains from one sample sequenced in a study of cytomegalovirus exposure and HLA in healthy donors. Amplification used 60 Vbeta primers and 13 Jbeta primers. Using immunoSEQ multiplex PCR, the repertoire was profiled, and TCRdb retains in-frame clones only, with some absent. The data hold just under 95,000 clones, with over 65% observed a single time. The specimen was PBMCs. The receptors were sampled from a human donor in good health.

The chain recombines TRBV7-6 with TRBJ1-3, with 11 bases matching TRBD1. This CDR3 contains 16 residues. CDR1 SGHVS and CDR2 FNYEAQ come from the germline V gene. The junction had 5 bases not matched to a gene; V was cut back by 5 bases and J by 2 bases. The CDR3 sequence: CASSPRTGGTGNTIYF. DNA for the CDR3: TGTGCCAGCAGCCCCAGGACAGGGGGCACTGGAAACACCATATATTTT. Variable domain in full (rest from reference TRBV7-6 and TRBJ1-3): GAGVSQSPRYKVTKRGQDVALRCDPISGHVSLYWYRQALGQGPEFLTYFNYEAQQDKSGLPNDRFSAERPEGSISTLTIQRTEQRDSAMYRCASSPRTGGTGNTIYFGEGSWLTVV.

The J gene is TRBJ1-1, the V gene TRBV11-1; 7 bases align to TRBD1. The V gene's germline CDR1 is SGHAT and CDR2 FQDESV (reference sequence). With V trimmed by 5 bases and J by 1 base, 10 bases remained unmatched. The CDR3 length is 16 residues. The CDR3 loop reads CASSPRYRGPNTEAFF. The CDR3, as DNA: TGTGCCAGCAGCCCCCGTTACAGGGGCCCGAACACTGAAGCTTTCTTT.

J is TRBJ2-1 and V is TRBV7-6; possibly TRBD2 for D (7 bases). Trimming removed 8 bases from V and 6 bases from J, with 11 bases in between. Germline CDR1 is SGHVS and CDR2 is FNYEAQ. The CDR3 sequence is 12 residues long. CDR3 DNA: TGTGCCAGCGGGGGGGCCGGCAATGAGCAGTTCTTC. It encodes CASGGAGNEQFF.

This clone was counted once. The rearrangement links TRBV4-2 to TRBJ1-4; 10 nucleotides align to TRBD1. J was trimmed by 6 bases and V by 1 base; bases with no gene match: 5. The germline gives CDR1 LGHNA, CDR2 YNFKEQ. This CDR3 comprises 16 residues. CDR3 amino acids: CASSQGTGTGDEKLFF. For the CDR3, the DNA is TGTGCCAGCAGCCAAGGAACCGGGACAGGGGATGAAAAACTGTTTTTT.

CDR3 DNA: TGTGCCAGCAGCTTATCGGCCGACAGGGAAAAACTGTTTTTT. This translates into CASSLSADREKLFF. V and J are TRBV7-9 and TRBJ1-4, with D possibly matching TRBD1 (6 bases). V gave up 2 bases and J gave up 8 bases, with 12 bases separating them. CDR3 length: 14 amino acids. Germline V lookup: CDR1 SEHNR, CDR2 FQNEAQ (reference sequence). Full variable domain (missing parts from reference TRBV7-9 and TRBJ1-4): DTGVSQNPRHKITKRGQNVTFRCDPISEHNRLYWYRQTLGQGPEFLTYFQNEAQLEKSRLLSDRFSAERPKGSFSTLEIQRTEQGDSAMYLCASSLSADREKLFFGSGTQLSVL.

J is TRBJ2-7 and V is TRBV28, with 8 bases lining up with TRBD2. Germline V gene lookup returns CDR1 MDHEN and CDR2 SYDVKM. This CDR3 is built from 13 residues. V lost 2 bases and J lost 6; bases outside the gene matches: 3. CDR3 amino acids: CASSLPGGSEQYF. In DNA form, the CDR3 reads TGTGCCAGCAGTTTACCGGGGGGGAGCGAGCAGTACTTC.

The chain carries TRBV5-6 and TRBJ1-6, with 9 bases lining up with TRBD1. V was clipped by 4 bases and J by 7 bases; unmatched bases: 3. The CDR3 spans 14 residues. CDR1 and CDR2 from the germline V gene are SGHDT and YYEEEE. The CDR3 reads CASSRDRVNSPLHF. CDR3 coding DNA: TGTGCCAGCAGCCGGGACAGGGTAAATTCACCCCTCCACTTT.

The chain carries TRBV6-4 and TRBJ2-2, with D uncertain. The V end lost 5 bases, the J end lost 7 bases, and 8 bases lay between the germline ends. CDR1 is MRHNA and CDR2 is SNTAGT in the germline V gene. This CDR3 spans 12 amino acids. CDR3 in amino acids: CASSNGFGELFF. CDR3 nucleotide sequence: TGTGCCAGCAGTAACGGGTTCGGGGAGCTGTTTTTT.

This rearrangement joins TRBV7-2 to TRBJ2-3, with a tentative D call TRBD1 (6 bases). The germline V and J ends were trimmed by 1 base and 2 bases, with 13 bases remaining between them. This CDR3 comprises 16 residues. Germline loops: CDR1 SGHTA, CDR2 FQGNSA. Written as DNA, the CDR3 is TGTGCCAGCAGCTTAGTTCAGGGGACCTACACAGATACGCAGTATTTT. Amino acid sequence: CASSLVQGTYTDTQYF.

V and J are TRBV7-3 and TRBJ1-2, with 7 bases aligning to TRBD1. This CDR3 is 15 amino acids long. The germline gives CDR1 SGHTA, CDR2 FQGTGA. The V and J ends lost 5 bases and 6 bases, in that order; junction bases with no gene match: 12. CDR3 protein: CASSPDPTGKNGYTF. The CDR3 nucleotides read TGTGCCAGCAGCCCCGACCCGACAGGGAAGAATGGCTACACCTTC.

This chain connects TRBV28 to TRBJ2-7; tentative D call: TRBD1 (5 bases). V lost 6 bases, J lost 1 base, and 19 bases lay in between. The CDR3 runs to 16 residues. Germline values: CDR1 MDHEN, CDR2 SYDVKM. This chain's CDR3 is CASSPPDNLVSYEQYF. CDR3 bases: TGTGCCAGCAGCCCTCCGGACAACTTGGTATCCTACGAGCAGTACTTC.

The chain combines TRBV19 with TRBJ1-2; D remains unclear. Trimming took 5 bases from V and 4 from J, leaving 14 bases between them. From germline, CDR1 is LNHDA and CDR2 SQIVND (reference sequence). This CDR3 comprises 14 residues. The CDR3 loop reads CASSSLVGLYGYTF. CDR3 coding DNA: TGTGCCAGTAGTTCCCTGGTGGGCCTCTATGGCTACACCTTC. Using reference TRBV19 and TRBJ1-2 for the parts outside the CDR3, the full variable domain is DGGITQSPKYLFRKEGQNVTLSCEQNLNHDAMYWYRQDPGQGLRLIYYSQIVNDFQKGDIAEGYSVSREKKESFPLTVTSAQKNPTAFYLCASSSLVGLYGYTFGSGTRLTVV.

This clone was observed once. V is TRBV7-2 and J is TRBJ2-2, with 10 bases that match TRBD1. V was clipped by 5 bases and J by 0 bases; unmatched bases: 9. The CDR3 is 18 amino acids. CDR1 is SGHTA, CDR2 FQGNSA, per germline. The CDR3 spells CASSPEGQGPPNTGELFF. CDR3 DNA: TGTGCCAGCAGCCCGGAGGGACAGGGGCCCCCGAACACCGGGGAGCTGTTTTTT.